This T cell receptor beta chain emerged from a study of T cell responses to AZD1222 COVID-19 vaccine. There are 14 residues in the CDR3. Germline-derived CDR1 and CDR2 are MNHEY and SMNVEV (reference sequence). Deletions cut 7 bases from V and 5 bases from J, with 14 bases between. On this clone: Its antigen is not known.

Study outcomes and limitations: Nearly half of spike-specific TCRs reportedly target variant regions that are unmutated in the B.1.351 and B.1.1.7 variants. Donors were largely white British and mainly female; clonal diversity was possibly underestimated.

The table came from immunoSEQ multiplex PCR; TCRdb's copy has only in-frame clones and leaves some out. This table has 150,000 to 200,000 clones, approximately 88% appearing once. The V gene is TRBV27, the J gene TRBJ2-2; a possible D gene is TRBD2 (6 bases). This TCR came from an adult who received the AZD1222 COVID-19 vaccine. The sample in question was peripheral blood, obtained 28 days after the second AZD1222 dose. CDR3 bases: TGTGCCAGCAATAAGCAGGGAGGTACCGGGGAGCTGTTTTTT. It translates to CASNKQGGTGELFF.